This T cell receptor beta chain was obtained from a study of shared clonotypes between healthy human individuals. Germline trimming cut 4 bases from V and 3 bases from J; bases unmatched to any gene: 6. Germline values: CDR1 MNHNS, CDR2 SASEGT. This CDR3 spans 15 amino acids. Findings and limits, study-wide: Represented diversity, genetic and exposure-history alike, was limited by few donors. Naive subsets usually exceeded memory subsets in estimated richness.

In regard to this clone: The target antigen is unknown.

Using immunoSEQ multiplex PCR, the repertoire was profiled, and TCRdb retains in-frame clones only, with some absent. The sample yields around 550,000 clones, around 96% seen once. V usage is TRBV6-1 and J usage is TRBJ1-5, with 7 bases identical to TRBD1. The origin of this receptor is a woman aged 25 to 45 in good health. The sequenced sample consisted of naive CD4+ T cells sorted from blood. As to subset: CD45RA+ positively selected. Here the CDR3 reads CASSAQTGANQPQHF. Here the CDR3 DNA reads TGTGCCAGCAGTGCCCAAACAGGGGCCAATCAGCCCCAGCATTTT.